Sequencing of this T cell receptor (beta chain) was carried out in a study of a mutant IDH1 vaccine in newly diagnosed glioma. About the research overall: Patients were started on vaccination 4-6 weeks after radiotherapy alone, or with temozolomide cycles.

Noted time point: week 23, last vaccination. In the vaccine, a single dose held 300 ug of the mutant IDH1 20-mer peptide, along with topical imiquimod. Comments on this clone: Its target is not known.

Repertoires were generated with immunoSEQ multiplex PCR, while TCRdb's copy carries only in-frame clones and drops some. This sample has roughly 70,000 clones, with 84% found just once. The CDR3 loop spans 13 amino acids. CDR1 is SGHNT and CDR2 is YYREEE in the germline V gene (reference sequence). Trimming shortened V by 4 bases and J by 5 bases, and 12 bases separated the two germline ends. This clonotype was sampled from a man between 18 and 35 years old with glioma. This sample comprised PBMCs, obtained from a glioma patient whose treatment included an IDH1 peptide vaccine. The rearrangement uses TRBV5-4 and TRBJ1-1; the D gene is possibly TRBD1 (6 bases). The CDR3 here is CASSHQGRTEAFF. As DNA, the CDR3 is TGTGCCAGCAGCCACCAGGGGCGGACTGAAGCTTTCTTT.